This passage covers 10 T cell receptor beta chains from one sample sequenced in a study of T cells expressing NK-cell markers. TCRdb re-called the 5' RACE reads and catalogs CDR3 proteins one per entry, DNA excluded. The record lists about 150,000 distinct CDR3 sequences, of which the ten most abundant hold 37%. Sequenced: blood T cells: a sorted CD56 or NKG2C T cell subset, CD4+ or CD8+ T cells, or bulk PBMC T cells (not recorded which). These TCRs come from a woman aged 50 to 60 in good health.

The rearrangement links TRBV3-1 to TRBJ2-7. The CDR3 spans 14 residues. The V gene's germline CDR1 is LGHDT and CDR2 YNNKEL (reference sequence). CDR3 residues: CASSPPGAFDEQYF.

The genes are TRBV15 and TRBJ1-1; TCRdb designates TRBD1, a call that cannot be tested without DNA. This CDR3 is 13 amino acids long. The germline V gene encodes CDR1 LNHNV and CDR2 YYDKDF (reference sequence). CDR3 sequence: CAIQGSGNTEAFF.

The rearrangement uses TRBV15 and TRBJ2-2; TCRdb selects TRBD1, and the lack of DNA leaves this call unchecked. The V gene's germline CDR1 is LNHNV and CDR2 YYDKDF (reference sequence). CDR3 length: 15 amino acids. The CDR3 protein is CATSYDRVVTGELFF.

The chain combines TRBV4-1 with TRBJ1-4. The CDR3 spans 15 residues. Germline-derived CDR1 and CDR2 are MGHRA and YSYEKL. CDR3 loop: CASSQEGRTLEKLFF.

V is TRBV12-3 or TRBV12-4 and J is TRBJ1-2; as DNA is missing, the TRBD1 call by TCRdb cannot be tested. The CDR3 sequence is 14 residues long. CDR3 sequence: CASSTDSLTYGYTF.

The chain is built from TRBV25-1 and TRBJ2-1; checking the TCRdb D call of TRBD1 is not possible without DNA. The CDR3 sequence is 16 residues long. Germline assignment: CDR1 MGHDK and CDR2 SYGVNS. The CDR3 reads CASSDPVGSSYNEQFF.

The genes are TRBV3-1 and TRBJ2-7; the TCRdb D gene call, TRBD1, has no DNA to confirm it. The CDR3 totals 13 residues. Looked up from germline, CDR1 is LGHDT and CDR2 is YNNKEL (reference sequence). The CDR3 loop reads CASSQTDRVEQYF.

J is TRBJ2-5 and V is TRBV28. CDR1 and CDR2 from the germline V gene are MDHEN and SYDVKM. The CDR3 is 14 residues long. CDR3 region: CASSSRRVQETQYF.

The CDR3 region is CASSQPSVQHNEQFF. The chain has TRBV14 and TRBJ2-1; TCRdb returns TRBD2, unconfirmable since there is no DNA. This CDR3 has 15 residues. Germline V gives CDR1 SGHDN, CDR2 FVKESK.

This CDR3 reads CASSPMTGGSSPLHF. The chain couples TRBV27 to TRBJ1-6; no DNA is available, so the TRBD1 call from TCRdb remains unchecked. Germline V CDR1 and CDR2: MNHEY, SMNVEV (reference sequence). This CDR3 contains 15 residues.